This note documents a single T cell receptor (beta chain) sequence. In germline, CDR1 is SNHLY, CDR2 FYNNEI. This CDR3 contains 15 residues. The J segment lost 3 bases and the V segment lost 7 bases, leaving 4 bases of the junction unmatched. Clones were sequenced by immunoSEQ multiplex PCR, and TCRdb holds only the in-frame ones, with some missing. The repertoire includes approximately 53,000 clones, approximately 95% of them detected once, and approximately 11% sits in the top ten. Sample: PBMCs. The clonotype comes from a man in his forties with rheumatoid arthritis. The J gene is TRBJ2-1, the V gene TRBV2; the match to TRBD2 covers 12 bases. CDR3: CASNPLAGGYNEQFF. DNA of the CDR3: TGTGCCAGCAATCCACTAGCGGGAGGCTACAATGAGCAGTTCTTC.